Given below is one T cell receptor beta chain in context. The data originate from a study of blood T cell repertoires in COVID-19. Study at large: Sources were T cells, B-cell-depleted T cells, or PBMCs; the material itself was cDNA or gDNA.

CDR1 is ENHRY and CDR2 is SYGVKD in the germline V gene. This CDR3 has 15 amino acids. Trimming took 7 bases from V and 2 from J; bases not matched to a gene: 8. The repertoire was sequenced with immunoSEQ multiplex PCR; TCRdb's copy has only in-frame clones and lacks some. Among about 36,000 clones listed, around nine tenths were seen once. This chain uses TRBV10-3 with TRBJ2-7; 10 positions agree with TRBD1. The source of this sequence is a human donor in a cohort sampled during active COVID-19. Material: peripheral blood. CDR3 nucleotide sequence: TGTGCCATCACAAGGTCAGGGACAGGGGCCTACGAGCAGTACTTC. Translated: CAITRSGTGAYEQYF.